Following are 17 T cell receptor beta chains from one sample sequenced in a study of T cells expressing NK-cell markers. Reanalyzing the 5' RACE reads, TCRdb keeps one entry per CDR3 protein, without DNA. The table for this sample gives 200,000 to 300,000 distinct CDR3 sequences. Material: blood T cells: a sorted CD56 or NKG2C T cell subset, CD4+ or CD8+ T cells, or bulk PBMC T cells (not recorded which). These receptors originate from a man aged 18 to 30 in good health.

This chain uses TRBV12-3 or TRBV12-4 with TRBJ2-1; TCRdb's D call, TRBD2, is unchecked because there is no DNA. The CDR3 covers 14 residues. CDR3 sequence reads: CASSLGREGYEQFF.

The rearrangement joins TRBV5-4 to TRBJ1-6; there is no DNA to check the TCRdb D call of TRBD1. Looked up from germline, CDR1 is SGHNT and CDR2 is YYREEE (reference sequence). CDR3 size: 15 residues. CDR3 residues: CANSGGQGQNSPLHF.

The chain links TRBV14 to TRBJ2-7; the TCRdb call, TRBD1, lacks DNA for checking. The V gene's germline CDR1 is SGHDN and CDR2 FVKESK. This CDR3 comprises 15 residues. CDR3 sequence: CASSQRRGHRYEQYF.

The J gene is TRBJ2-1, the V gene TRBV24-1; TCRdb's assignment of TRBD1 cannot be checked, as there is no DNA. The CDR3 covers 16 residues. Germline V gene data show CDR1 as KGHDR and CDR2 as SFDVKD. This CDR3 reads CATSDSGGSTYNEQFF.

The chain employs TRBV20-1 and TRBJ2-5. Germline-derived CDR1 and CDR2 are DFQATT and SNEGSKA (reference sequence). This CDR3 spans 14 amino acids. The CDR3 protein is CSASRQDVQETQYF.

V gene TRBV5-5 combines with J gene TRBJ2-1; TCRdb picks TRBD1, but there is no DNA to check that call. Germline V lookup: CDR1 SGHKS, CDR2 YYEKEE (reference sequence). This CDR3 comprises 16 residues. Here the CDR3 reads CASSWRRAKGGNEQFF. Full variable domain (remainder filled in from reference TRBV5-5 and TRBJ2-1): DAGVTQSPTHLIKTRGQQVTLRCSPISGHKSVSWYQQVLGQGPQFIFQYYEKEERGRGNFPDRFSARQFPNYSSELNVNALLLGDSALYLCASSWRRAKGGNEQFFGPGTRLTVL.

This CDR3 is CASSTLGGRIGDGYTF. The J gene is TRBJ1-2, the V gene TRBV19; TCRdb outputs TRBD1, but without DNA this stays unchecked. The CDR3 length is 16 residues. Per the germline V gene, CDR1 is LNHDA and CDR2 is SQIVND (reference sequence).

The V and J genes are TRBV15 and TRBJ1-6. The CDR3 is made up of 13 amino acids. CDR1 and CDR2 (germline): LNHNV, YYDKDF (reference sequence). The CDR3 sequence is CATSRDGGGPLHF. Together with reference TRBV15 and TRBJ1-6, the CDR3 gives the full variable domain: DAMVIQNPRYQVTQFGKPVTLSCSQTLNHNVMYWYQQKSSQAPKLLFHYYDKDFNNEADTPDNFQSRRPNTSFCFLDIRSPGLGDTAMYLCATSRDGGGPLHFGNGTRLTVT.

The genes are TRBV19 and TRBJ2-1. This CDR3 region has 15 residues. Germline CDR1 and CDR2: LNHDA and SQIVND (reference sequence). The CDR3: CASRVQISSYNEQFF.

This CDR3 reads CASSLSGGLAGNREQYF. V is TRBV18 and J is TRBJ2-7; the TCRdb D gene call, TRBD2, has no DNA to confirm it. Germline CDR1 is KGHSH and CDR2 is LQKENI. This CDR3 has 17 amino acids.

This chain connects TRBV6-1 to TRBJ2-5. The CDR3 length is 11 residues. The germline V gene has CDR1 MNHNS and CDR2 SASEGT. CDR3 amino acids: CASSDRETQYF.

The CDR3 region is CASSLSGRGNEQFF. V usage is TRBV7-3 and J usage is TRBJ2-1; checking the TCRdb D call of TRBD2 is not possible without DNA. The CDR3 has 14 amino acids. Germline V gene data show CDR1 as SGHTA and CDR2 as FQGTGA.

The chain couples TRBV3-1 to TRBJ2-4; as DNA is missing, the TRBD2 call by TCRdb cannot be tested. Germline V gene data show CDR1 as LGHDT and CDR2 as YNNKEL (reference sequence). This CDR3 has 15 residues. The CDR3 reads CASSPSGIAKNIQYF. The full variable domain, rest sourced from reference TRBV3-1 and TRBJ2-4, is DTAVSQTPKYLVTQMGNDKSIKCEQNLGHDTMYWYKQDSKKFLKIMFSYNNKELIINETVPNRFSPKSPDKAHLNLHINSLELGDSAVYFCASSPSGIAKNIQYFGAGTRLSVL.

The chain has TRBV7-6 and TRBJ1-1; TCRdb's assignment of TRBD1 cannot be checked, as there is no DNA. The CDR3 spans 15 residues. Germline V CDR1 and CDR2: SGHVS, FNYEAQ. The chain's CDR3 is CASSLGSRVNTEAFF. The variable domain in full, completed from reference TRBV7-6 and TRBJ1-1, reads GAGVSQSPRYKVTKRGQDVALRCDPISGHVSLYWYRQALGQGPEFLTYFNYEAQQDKSGLPNDRFSAERPEGSISTLTIQRTEQRDSAMYRCASSLGSRVNTEAFFGQGTRLTVV.

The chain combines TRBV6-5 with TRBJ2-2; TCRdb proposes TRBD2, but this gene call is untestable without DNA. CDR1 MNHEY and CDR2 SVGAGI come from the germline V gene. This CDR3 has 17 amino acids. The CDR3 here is CASSSLAGGIGNGELFF.

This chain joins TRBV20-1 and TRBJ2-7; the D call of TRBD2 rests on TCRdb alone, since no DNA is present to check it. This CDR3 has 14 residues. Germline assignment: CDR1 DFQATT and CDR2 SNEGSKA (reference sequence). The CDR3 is CSARGPGTSSTQYF.

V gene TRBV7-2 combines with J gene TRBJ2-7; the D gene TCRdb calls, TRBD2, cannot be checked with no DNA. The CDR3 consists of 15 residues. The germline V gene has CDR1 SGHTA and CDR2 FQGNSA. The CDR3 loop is CASSWWTSGHYEQYF.